Listed below are T cell receptor beta chains from one sample, sequenced in a study of blood T cell repertoires in COVID-19. Here immunoSEQ multiplex PCR was the method, and the copy in TCRdb shows in-frame clones only, minus some. The sample has some 300,000 clones, roughly 89% seen once; the top ten hold under 3.5%. The specimen was PBMCs or T cells enriched from blood (not recorded which). These receptors were collected from a woman in her 50s who had been exposed to COVID-19. CDR3s include the opening cysteine and the closing phenylalanine or tryptophan. The D gene is left open where the match is weak. Not all rows give a size; the values are once, few, many and, for expanded clones, a class.

.,TRBJ1-1,TRBV18,.,CASSPSDTREAFF,TGTGCCAGCTCACCCTCCGATACGCGTGAAGCTTTCTTT
.,TRBJ1-5,TRBV4-1,.,CASSQVYGNSNQPQHF,TGCGCCAGCAGCCAAGTGTACGGTAACAGCAATCAGCCCCAGCATTTT
.,TRBJ1-2,TRBV20-1,.,CSASDRQNNNYGYTF,TGCAGTGCTAGTGATAGACAGAATAATAACTATGGCTACACCTTC
.,TRBJ1-2,TRBV6-5,TRBD1,CASQSVGQVNYGYTF,TGTGCCAGTCAGTCCGTGGGACAGGTAAACTATGGCTACACCTTC
once,TRBJ2-3,TRBV27,.,CASSDQSYGDTQYF,TGTGCCAGCAGTGATCAATCCTACGGGGATACGCAGTATTTT
.,TRBJ2-1,TRBV5-1,.,CASSPLGGWDEQFF,TGCGCCAGCAGCCCCCTAGGGGGTTGGGATGAGCAGTTCTTC
once,TRBJ2-4,TRBV7-6,.,CASSRTQGSEDIQYF,TGTGCCAGCAGCCGAACGCAGGGGAGTGAGGACATTCAGTACTTC
few,TRBJ2-7,TRBV7-2,.,CASSHSYEQYF,TGTGCCAGCAGCCACTCGTACGAGCAGTACTTC
.,TRBJ2-1,TRBV5-6,.,CASSLAQGLYNEQFF,TGTGCCAGCAGCTTGGCCCAGGGGCTCTACAATGAGCAGTTCTTC
.,TRBJ1-5,TRBV27,.,CASSSQTNRDQPQHF,TGTGCCAGCAGTTCCCAGACAAACAGGGACCAGCCCCAGCATTTT
.,TRBJ1-2,TRBV6-5,TRBD1,CASSFETGTGYTF,TGTGCCAGCAGTTTCGAGACAGGGACTGGCTACACCTTC
.,TRBJ1-1,TRBV25-1,.,CASSEGQILNTEAFF,TGTGCCAGCAGTGAAGGACAGATCTTGAACACTGAAGCTTTCTTT
.,TRBJ1-6,TRBV3-1/TRBV3-2,.,CASSSGTLDSPLHF,TGTGCCAGCAGTTCCGGGACACTAGATTCACCCCTCCACTTT
once,TRBJ2-2,TRBV11-2,TRBD2,CASSLLAGGVVGELFF,TGTGCCAGCAGCCTGCTAGCGGGGGGCGTCGTAGGGGAGCTGTTTTTT
.,TRBJ1-1,TRBV2,TRBD1,CASRLTGATEAFF,TGTGCCAGCAGACTGACAGGGGCCACTGAAGCTTTCTTT
.,TRBJ2-2,TRBV5-1,TRBD1,CASSEGAMGTGELFF,TGCGCCAGCTCAGAGGGGGCAATGGGAACCGGGGAGCTGTTTTTT
.,TRBJ2-1,TRBV30,.,CAWSIAGGSSYNEQFF,TGTGCCTGGAGCATTGCAGGGGGGAGCTCCTACAATGAGCAGTTCTTC
.,TRBJ1-6,TRBV2,.,CASSYSLPYNSPLHF,TGTGCCAGCAGCTACAGTTTACCCTATAATTCACCCCTCCACTTT
.,TRBJ2-7,TRBV3-1/TRBV3-2,TRBD1,CASSRQGVYEQYF,TGTGCCAGCAGCCGACAGGGTGTGTACGAGCAGTACTTC
once,TRBJ1-2,TRBV9,TRBD1,CASTGTPGGPNYGYTF,TGTGCCAGCACCGGTACCCCAGGGGGACCGAACTATGGCTACACCTTC
once,TRBJ2-5,TRBV4-1,.,CASSRIQGETQYF,TGCGCCAGCAGCCGCATACAGGGAGAGACCCAGTACTTC
once,TRBJ1-5,TRBV7-8,.,CASTSRWEQPQHF,TGTGCCAGCACCTCCCGATGGGAGCAGCCCCAGCATTTT